These 23 T cell receptor beta chains share one sample of origin, sequenced in a study of CD8 T cells in Susac syndrome. Random hexamers were used to reverse transcribe the RNA input (0.5 to 1 ug). TCRdb recomputed calls from the immunoSEQ multiplex PCR reads with MiXCR, one row per CDR3 protein. The data contain approximately 140,000 distinct CDR3 sequences, over 85% of them singletons. What was sequenced was CD8+ T cells from PBMCs. The receptors were sampled from a human donor in good health.

V is TRBV29-1 and J is TRBJ2-1; 9 positions agree with TRBD1. Trimming at V came to 6 bases and at J to 8 bases, leaving 11 bases not matched to a gene. The CDR3 has 14 amino acids. Germline assignment: CDR1 SQVTM and CDR2 ANQGSEA. The CDR3 DNA sequence: TGCAGCGTGGATACCGGGACAGGGTGGGATGAGCAGTTCTTC. Translation gives CSVDTGTGWDEQFF.

The chain is built from TRBV7-9 and TRBJ2-3; D may be TRBD2 (6 bases). V was cut by 4 bases and J by 2 bases, with 16 bases left in between. The CDR3 is made up of 16 amino acids. CDR1 is SEHNR, CDR2 FQNEAQ, per germline (reference sequence). Here the CDR3 reads CASSSFRDSYTDTQYF. The DNA for the CDR3 is TGTGCCAGCAGCTCCTTCCGGGACTCCTACACAGATACGCAGTATTTT.

J is TRBJ2-7 and V is TRBV20-1, with 11 nucleotides matching TRBD2. The CDR3 runs 14 residues. V was clipped by 5 bases and J by 3 bases; unmatched bases: 6. The germline gives CDR1 DFQATT, CDR2 SNEGSKA (reference sequence). CDR3 sequence reads: CSAPGTSGFYEQYF. DNA of the CDR3: TGCAGTGCTCCCGGGACTAGCGGTTTCTACGAGCAGTACTTC.

The chain recombines TRBV20-1 with TRBJ2-1, with 8 bases lining up with TRBD2. The CDR3 length is 13 residues. Germline assignment: CDR1 DFQATT and CDR2 SNEGSKA (reference sequence). With V trimmed by 5 bases and J by 3 bases, 3 bases remained unmatched. The chain's CDR3 is CSAERENYNEQFF. The CDR3 DNA sequence: TGCAGTGCTGAGCGGGAGAACTACAATGAGCAGTTCTTC.

This clonotype was observed a few times. This chain joins TRBV29-1 and TRBJ2-1; maybe TRBD1 (6 bases). The CDR3 totals 16 residues. The V gene lost 3 bases and the J gene lost 9 bases, with 24 bases spanning the gap. From germline, CDR1 is SQVTM and CDR2 ANQGSEA. CDR3 in DNA: TGCAGCGTTGATGTGATTTCAGGGGATTCGGTGAGTGAGCAGTTCTTC. Amino acid sequence: CSVDVISGDSVSEQFF.

The chain joins TRBV20-1 to TRBJ2-5; D is uncertain. The V and J ends lost 4 bases and 7 bases respectively, with 13 bases between them. Looked up from germline, CDR1 is DFQATT and CDR2 is SNEGSKA (reference sequence). The CDR3 extends over 12 amino acids. The CDR3 DNA follows: TGCAGTGCTAACGACGGAGATTTGACCCAGTACTTC. Translation gives CSANDGDLTQYF.

V usage is TRBV4-3 and J usage is TRBJ2-1; D not certain. Germline CDR1 reads LGHNA; CDR2 reads YSLEER. The ends were cut back, 5 bases at V and 0 bases at J, with 8 bases in the middle. The length of the CDR3 is 14 residues. The CDR3 DNA reads as TGCGCCAGCAGCAAAAAAAGCTCCTACAATGAGCAGTTCTTC. This encodes CASSKKSSYNEQFF.

This rearrangement joins TRBV20-1 to TRBJ2-7; 9 bases are shared with TRBD2. The junction had 9 bases not matched to a gene; V was cut back by 0 bases and J by 3 bases. CDR3 length: 16 residues. CDR1 is DFQATT, CDR2 SNEGSKA, per germline (reference sequence). This CDR3 is CSARDPIRTSDYEQYF. In DNA form, the CDR3 reads TGCAGTGCTAGAGACCCCATCCGGACTAGCGACTACGAGCAGTACTTC.

This rearrangement joins TRBV19 to TRBJ2-7; TRBD1 is a possible D gene (6 bases). The CDR3 totals 12 residues. V lost 6 bases and J 7 bases, leaving 13 bases between the germline ends. Looked up from germline, CDR1 is LNHDA and CDR2 is SQIVND (reference sequence). Here the CDR3 reads CASSEDTGEQYF. The CDR3 DNA sequence: TGTGCCAGTAGCGAGGACACAGGGGAGCAGTACTTC.

This chain's CDR3 is CASTLGPEGQPQHF. For the CDR3, the DNA is TGTGCCAGCACCCTGGGACCCGAAGGCCAGCCCCAGCATTTT. The rearrangement uses TRBV9 and TRBJ1-5; D might be TRBD1 (5 bases). This CDR3 contains 14 residues. Trimming took 6 bases from V and 7 from J, leaving 17 bases between them. Germline CDR1 reads SGDLS; CDR2 reads YYNGEE.

This chain connects TRBV12-3 or TRBV12-4 to TRBJ2-3; 10 bases match TRBD1. The CDR3 covers 15 residues. V was clipped by 6 bases and J by 4 bases; unmatched bases: 7. CDR3 amino acids: CASRTGQGLSDTQYF. CDR3 sequence (DNA): TGTGCCAGCAGAACGGGACAGGGGTTATCAGATACGCAGTATTTT.

This clonotype was seen just once. This rearrangement joins TRBV28 to TRBJ1-1; no reliable D call. CDR3 length: 15 residues. The germline V and J ends were trimmed by 3 bases and 1 base, with 12 bases remaining between them. Germline V gives CDR1 MDHEN, CDR2 SYDVKM. CDR3 sequence (DNA): TGTGCCAGCAGTTTGGAGGTACGGTCGAACACTGAAGCTTTCTTT. It encodes CASSLEVRSNTEAFF.

V is TRBV12-3 or TRBV12-4 and J is TRBJ2-5; possible D gene TRBD2, 6 bases. CDR3 length: 15 residues. Trimming left V 0 bases short and J 2 bases short, with 10 bases between. The CDR3 is CASSLAPLAQETQYF. For the CDR3, the DNA is TGTGCCAGCAGTTTAGCGCCTCTAGCGCAAGAGACCCAGTACTTC.

This chain's CDR3 is CASRQGANTGELFF. Written as DNA, the CDR3 is TGTGCCAGCAGACAGGGGGCGAACACCGGGGAGCTGTTTTTT. This sequence joins TRBV3-1 and TRBJ2-2; the match to TRBD1 covers 8 bases. V shed 6 bases, J shed 0 bases, and the junction held 0 bases outside the gene matches. Germline CDR1 is LGHDT and CDR2 is YNNKEL (reference sequence). The CDR3 runs 14 residues.

This chain joins TRBV27 and TRBJ2-2; D remains unclear. CDR3 length: 14 residues. The V end lost 11 bases, the J end lost 6 bases, and 19 bases lay between the germline ends. Germline CDR1 MNHEY, CDR2 SMNVEV (reference sequence). The CDR3 sequence is CASFGLAGPGELFF. The CDR3 nucleotides read TGTGCCTCCTTTGGATTAGCAGGTCCCGGGGAGCTGTTTTTT.

This rearrangement joins TRBV7-2 to TRBJ2-3; D uncertain. The CDR3 spans 13 residues. The germline V gene has CDR1 SGHTA and CDR2 FQGNSA. Trimming shortened V by 5 bases and J by 4 bases, and 10 bases separated the two germline ends. The CDR3 sequence is CASSPGPPDTQYF. In nucleotides, the CDR3 is TGTGCCAGCAGCCCCGGCCCCCCAGATACGCAGTATTTT.

The chain couples TRBV25-1 to TRBJ1-2; D uncertain. The V end was cut by 0 bases, the J end by 0 bases, with 8 bases between. This CDR3 region has 15 residues. Looked up from germline, CDR1 is MGHDK and CDR2 is SYGVNS. The CDR3 nucleotides read TGTGCCAGCAGTGAATATGAGGGTACTAACTATGGCTACACCTTC. Encoded protein: CASSEYEGTNYGYTF.

The chain links TRBV6-1 to TRBJ1-4; TRBD1 matches at 9 bases. Germline V lookup: CDR1 MNHNS, CDR2 SASEGT. The CDR3 runs to 17 residues. V gave up 7 bases and J gave up 0 bases; unmatched junction bases: 9. The CDR3 DNA is TGTGCCAGCATCACCGGGACAGGGAGATCAACTAATGAAAAACTGTTTTTT. Residues: CASITGTGRSTNEKLFF.

This clonotype has only one observation. This chain joins TRBV14 and TRBJ2-1; 8 positions agree with TRBD2. The CDR3 totals 13 residues. V lost 4 bases, J lost 6 bases, and 2 bases stayed unmatched. Per germline, CDR1 SGHDN and CDR2 FVKESK. CDR3 in amino acids: CASSRGRSNEQFF. CDR3 in DNA: TGTGCCAGCAGCCGCGGGAGGTCCAATGAGCAGTTCTTC.

The chain uses TRBV27 and TRBJ2-7; 9 nucleotides line up with TRBD2. The CDR3 runs 15 residues. CDR1 and CDR2 from the germline V gene are MNHEY and SMNVEV (reference sequence). V trimming: 3 bases; J trimming: 0 bases; junction bases outside the gene matches: 3. The CDR3 loop is CASSLAGGSSYEQYF. The CDR3 DNA reads TGTGCCAGCAGTTTGGCGGGAGGGAGCTCCTACGAGCAGTACTTC.

V usage is TRBV19 and J usage is TRBJ1-1, with D perhaps matching TRBD1 (5 bases). The CDR3 spans 14 residues. The V and J ends lost 5 bases and 5 bases respectively, with 15 bases between them. From germline, CDR1 is LNHDA and CDR2 SQIVND (reference sequence). The CDR3 DNA sequence: TGTGCCAGTAGTCCTCGGGGGGGATGGACTGAAGCTTTCTTT. This gives the protein CASSPRGGWTEAFF.

The table lists this clonotype with a count of one. The CDR3 DNA follows: TGTGCCAGCAGCGTATGGGGGGACCACAATGAGCAGTTCTTC. Translating gives CASSVWGDHNEQFF. The V call is TRBV9, the J call TRBJ2-1; tentatively, D is TRBD2 (6 bases). The germline V gene has CDR1 SGDLS and CDR2 YYNGEE. V lost 1 base and J 5 bases, leaving 10 bases between the germline ends. The CDR3 has 14 amino acids.

The chain combines TRBV6-2 or TRBV6-3 with TRBJ2-7; 10 bases are a match to TRBD1. The CDR3 is made up of 15 amino acids. In germline, CDR1 is MNHEY, CDR2 SVGEGT. V shed 6 bases and J 2 bases; nucleotides not matched to a gene: 7. CDR3 bases: TGTGCCAGCAGCGCCCAGGGACAGGGGACCTACGAGCAGTACTTC. Protein: CASSAQGQGTYEQYF.